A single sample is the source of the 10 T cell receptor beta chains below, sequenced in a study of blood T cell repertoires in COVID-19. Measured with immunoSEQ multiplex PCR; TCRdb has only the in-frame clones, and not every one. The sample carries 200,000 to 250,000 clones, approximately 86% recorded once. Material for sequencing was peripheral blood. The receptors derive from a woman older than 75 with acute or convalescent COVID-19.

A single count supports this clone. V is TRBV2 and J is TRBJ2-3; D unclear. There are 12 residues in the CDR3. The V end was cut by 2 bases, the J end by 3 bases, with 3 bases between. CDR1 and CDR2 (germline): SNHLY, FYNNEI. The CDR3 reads CASSELTDTQYF. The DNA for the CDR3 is TGTGCCAGCAGTGAATTAACAGATACGCAGTATTTT.

This chain's CDR3 is CASSLNRGGLYGYTF. The DNA for the CDR3 is TGTGCCAGCAGCCTGAACAGGGGAGGACTCTATGGCTACACCTTC. V is TRBV3-1 (or the pseudogene TRBV3-2) and J is TRBJ1-2, with 7 nucleotides matching TRBD1. CDR1 is LGHDT and CDR2 is YNNKEL in the germline V gene (reference sequence). V shed 4 bases, J shed 4 bases, and the junction held 9 bases outside the gene matches. The CDR3 runs to 15 residues.

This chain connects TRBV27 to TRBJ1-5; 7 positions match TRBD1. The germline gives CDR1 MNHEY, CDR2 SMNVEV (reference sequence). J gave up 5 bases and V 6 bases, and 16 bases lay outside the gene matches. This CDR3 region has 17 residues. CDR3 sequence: CASSKERQGGSYQPQHF. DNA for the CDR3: TGTGCCAGCAGCAAGGAGAGACAGGGAGGCAGTTATCAGCCCCAGCATTTT.

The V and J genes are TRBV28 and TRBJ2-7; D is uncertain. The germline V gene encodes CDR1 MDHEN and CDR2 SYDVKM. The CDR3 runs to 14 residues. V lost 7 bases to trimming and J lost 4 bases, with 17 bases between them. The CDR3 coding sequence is TGTGCCAGCACCCTCCCTTTGTCCCCGTACGAGCAGTACTTC. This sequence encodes CASTLPLSPYEQYF. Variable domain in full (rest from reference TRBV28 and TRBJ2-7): DVKVTQSSRYLVKRTGEKVFLECVQDMDHENMFWYRQDPGLGLRLIYFSYDVKMKEKGDIPEGYSVSREKKERFSLILESASTNQTSMYLCASTLPLSPYEQYFGPGTRLTVT.

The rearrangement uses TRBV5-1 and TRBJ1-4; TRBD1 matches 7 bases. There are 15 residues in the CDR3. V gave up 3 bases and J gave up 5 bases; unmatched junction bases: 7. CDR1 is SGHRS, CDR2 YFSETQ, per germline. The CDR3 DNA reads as TGCGCCAGCAGCTCGACAGGGCGCGGAAATGAAAAACTGTTTTTT. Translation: CASSSTGRGNEKLFF.

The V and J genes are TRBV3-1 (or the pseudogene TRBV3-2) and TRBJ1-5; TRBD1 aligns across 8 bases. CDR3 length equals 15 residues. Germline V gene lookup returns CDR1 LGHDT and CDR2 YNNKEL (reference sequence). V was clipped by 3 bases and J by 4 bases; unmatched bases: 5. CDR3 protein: CASSQQGARNQPQHF. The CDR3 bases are TGTGCCAGCAGCCAGCAGGGGGCGCGGAATCAGCCCCAGCATTTT.

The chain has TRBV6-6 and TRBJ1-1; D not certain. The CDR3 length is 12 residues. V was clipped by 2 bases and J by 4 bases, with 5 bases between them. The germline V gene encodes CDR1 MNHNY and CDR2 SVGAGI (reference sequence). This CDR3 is CASSYTSTEAFF. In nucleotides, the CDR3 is TGTGCCAGCAGTTACACGAGCACTGAAGCTTTCTTT.

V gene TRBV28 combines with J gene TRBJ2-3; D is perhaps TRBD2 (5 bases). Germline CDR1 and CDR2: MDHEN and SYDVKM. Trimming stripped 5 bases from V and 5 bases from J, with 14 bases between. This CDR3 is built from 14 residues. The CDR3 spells CASSAGGEGDTQYF. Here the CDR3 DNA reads TGTGCCAGCAGTGCGGGCGGAGAGGGAGATACGCAGTATTTT.

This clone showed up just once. The CDR3 here is CASSLTSGGPDGTQYF. The CDR3 bases are TGTGCCAGCAGCTTAACTAGCGGGGGGCCGGACGGGACCCAGTACTTC. This sequence joins TRBV7-2 and TRBJ2-5, with 12 bases fitting TRBD2. Trimming cost V 2 bases and J 7 bases; bases outside gene matches: 8. This CDR3 region has 16 residues. In germline, CDR1 is SGHTA, CDR2 FQGNSA.

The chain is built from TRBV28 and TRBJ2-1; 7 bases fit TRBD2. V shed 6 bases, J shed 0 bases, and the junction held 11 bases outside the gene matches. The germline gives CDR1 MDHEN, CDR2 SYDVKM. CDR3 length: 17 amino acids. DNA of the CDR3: TGTGCCAGCAGCCGCATGGGACTACAGAGCTCCTACAATGAGCAGTTCTTC. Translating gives CASSRMGLQSSYNEQFF.